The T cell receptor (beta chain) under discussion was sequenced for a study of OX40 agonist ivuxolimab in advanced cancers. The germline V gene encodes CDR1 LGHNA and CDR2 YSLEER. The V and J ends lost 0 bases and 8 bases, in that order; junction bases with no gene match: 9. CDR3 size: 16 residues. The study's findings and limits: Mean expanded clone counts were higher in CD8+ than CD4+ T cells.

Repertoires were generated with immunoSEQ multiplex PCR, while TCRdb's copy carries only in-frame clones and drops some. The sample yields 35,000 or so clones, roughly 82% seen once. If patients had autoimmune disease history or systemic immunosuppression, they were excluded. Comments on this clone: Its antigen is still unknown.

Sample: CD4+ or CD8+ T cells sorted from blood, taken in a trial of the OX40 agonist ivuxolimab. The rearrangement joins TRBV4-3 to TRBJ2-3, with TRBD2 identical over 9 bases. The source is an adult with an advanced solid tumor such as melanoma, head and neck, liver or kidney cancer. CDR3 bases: TGCGCCAGCAGCCAAGATACAGCGGGGGGCCAGGGTACGCAGTATTTT. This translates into CASSQDTAGGQGTQYF.